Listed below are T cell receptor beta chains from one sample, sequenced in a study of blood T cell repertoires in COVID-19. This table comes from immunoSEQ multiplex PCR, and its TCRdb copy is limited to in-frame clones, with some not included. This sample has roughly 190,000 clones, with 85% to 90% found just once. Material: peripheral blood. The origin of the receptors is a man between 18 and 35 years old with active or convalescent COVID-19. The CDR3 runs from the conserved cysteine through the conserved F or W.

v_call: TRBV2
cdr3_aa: CASSETGGITGELFF

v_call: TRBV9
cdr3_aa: CASSVGGSDEQFF

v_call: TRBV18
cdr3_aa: CASSSSGNNEQFF

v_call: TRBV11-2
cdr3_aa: CASQGVSYTEAFF

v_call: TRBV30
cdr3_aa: CAWSLGRSSYEQYF

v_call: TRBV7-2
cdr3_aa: CASSSGGDTGELFF

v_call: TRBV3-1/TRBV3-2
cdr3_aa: CASSQDQGQSRFF

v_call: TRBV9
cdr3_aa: CASRTTGEGQGSYGYTF

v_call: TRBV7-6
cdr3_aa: CASSLGLAGGYEQYF

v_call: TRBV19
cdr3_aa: CASSNGGSYYGYTF

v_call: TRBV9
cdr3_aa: CASRERDMNTEAFF

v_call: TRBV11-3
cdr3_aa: CASSSDLSSYEQYF

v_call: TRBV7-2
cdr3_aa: CASSLLAGVSSSDTQYF

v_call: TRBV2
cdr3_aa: CASRLPGGLNGELFF

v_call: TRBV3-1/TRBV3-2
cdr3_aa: CASSPEGQVGNQPQHF

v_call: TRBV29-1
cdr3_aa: CSVLGQSNQPQHF

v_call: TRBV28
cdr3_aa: CASSLWDRGYTGELFF

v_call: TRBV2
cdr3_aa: CATSKLAEAVYEQYF

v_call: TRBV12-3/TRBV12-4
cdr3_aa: CASRRDTQYF

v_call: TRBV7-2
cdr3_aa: CASSLVPAGNTIYF

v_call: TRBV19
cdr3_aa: CASIGGFYGYTF

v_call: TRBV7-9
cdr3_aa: CASSSLGTGAQETQYF

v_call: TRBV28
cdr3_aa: CASSLWGTNTEAFF

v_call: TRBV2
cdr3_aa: CASRDRVDTGELFF

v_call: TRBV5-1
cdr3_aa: CASSSTGAEAFF

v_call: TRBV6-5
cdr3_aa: CASSIRQGTNSPLHF

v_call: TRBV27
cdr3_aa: CASRVTSGQYHTGELFF

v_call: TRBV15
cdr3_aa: CATSRRLAPGIPGEQFF

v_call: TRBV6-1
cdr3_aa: CASSDNTGTRVNEQFF

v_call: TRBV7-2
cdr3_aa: CASSLRRGSPLHF

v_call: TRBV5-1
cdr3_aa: CASSLGDRGVDTQYF

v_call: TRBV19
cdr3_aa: CASSPRQGNTEAFF

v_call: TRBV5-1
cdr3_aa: CASSFGVVGPYPYGYTF